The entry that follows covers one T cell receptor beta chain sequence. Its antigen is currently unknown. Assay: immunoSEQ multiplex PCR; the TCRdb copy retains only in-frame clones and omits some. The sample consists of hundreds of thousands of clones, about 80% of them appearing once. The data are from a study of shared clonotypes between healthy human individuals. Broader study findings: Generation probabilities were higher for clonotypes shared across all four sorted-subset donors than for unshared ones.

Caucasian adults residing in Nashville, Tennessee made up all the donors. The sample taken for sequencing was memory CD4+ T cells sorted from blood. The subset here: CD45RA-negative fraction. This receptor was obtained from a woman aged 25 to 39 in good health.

CDR3 DNA sequence: TGTGCCAGCTCACCACCCTCGGGAGTATCCGGGGAGCTGTTTTTT. Protein product: CASSPPSGVSGELFF. V usage is TRBV18 and J usage is TRBJ2-2; D may be TRBD2 (6 bases). This CDR3 is built from 15 residues. V lost 0 bases to trimming and J lost 6 bases, with 11 bases between them. Per the germline V gene, CDR1 is KGHSH and CDR2 is LQKENI.